Below, one T cell receptor (beta chain) is given with its context. As yet, its antigen is unknown. This sample is part of a study of cytomegalovirus exposure and HLA in healthy donors. General study points: The TCR clusters that emerged in the first cohort tended, a later analysis found, to co-occur in the 120 validation repertoires.

V lost 4 bases and J lost 9; bases outside the gene matches: 2. CDR1 and CDR2 from the germline V gene are SSHAT and FNYEAQ (reference sequence). The CDR3 sequence is 13 residues long. The data were produced by immunoSEQ multiplex PCR, yet TCRdb's version contains in-frame clones alone and is incomplete. The repertoire holds 250,000 to 400,000 clones, with 70% to 90% as singletons. The gene calls are TRBV7-7 and TRBJ1-6; the match to TRBD1 covers 8 bases. The sequenced material came from PBMCs. The source of this sequence is a man aged 25 to 40 in good health and CMV-seronegative. The DNA for the CDR3 is TGTGCCAGCAGCTCCGACAGGGGTTCACCCCTCCACTTT. Its protein is CASSSDRGSPLHF. Full variable domain (outside the CDR3, taken from reference TRBV7-7 and TRBJ1-6): GAGVSQSPRYKVTKRGQDVTLRCDPISSHATLYWYQQALGQGPEFLTYFNYEAQPDKSGLPSDRFSAERPEGSISTLTIQRTEQRDSAMYRCASSSDRGSPLHFGNGTRLTVT.